Below are 23 T cell receptor beta chains sequenced from a single sample in a study of cytomegalovirus exposure and HLA in healthy donors. Primers: 60 Vbeta forward and 13 Jbeta reverse. Profiled with immunoSEQ multiplex PCR; TCRdb holds only in-frame clones, not every one. Its table records approximately 100,000 clones. Material for sequencing was PBMCs. Receptors were obtained from a man aged 35 to 55 in good health and CMV-seronegative.

The CDR3 sequence is CASSLGSRANEQFF. For the CDR3, the DNA is TGTGCCAGCAGCTTAGGGTCCAGGGCGAATGAGCAGTTCTTC. This chain links TRBV11-2 with TRBJ2-1; D possibly corresponds to TRBD1 (5 bases). Germline CDR1 and CDR2: SGHAT and FQNNGV. There are 14 residues in the CDR3. The V end lost 1 base, the J end lost 7 bases, and 11 bases lay between the germline ends.

The chain carries TRBV18 and TRBJ2-1; weak D call: TRBD1 (6 bases). The germline gives CDR1 KGHSH, CDR2 LQKENI. V gave up 1 base and J gave up 6 bases, with 16 bases separating them. This CDR3 is built from 16 residues. The CDR3 loop is CASSPLRDPGANEQFF. CDR3 in DNA: TGTGCCAGCTCACCACTTCGGGATCCAGGGGCCAATGAGCAGTTCTTC.

The V and J genes are TRBV19 and TRBJ2-5; D unresolved. The J call may be faulty, since TRBJ2-7 better matches the DNA end. CDR1 and CDR2 (germline): LNHDA, SQIVND (reference sequence). The CDR3 loop spans 13 amino acids. CDR3 residues: CASSERSAYEQYF. The CDR3 region has the DNA TGTGCCAGTAGTGAGAGGTCTGCCTACGAGCAGTACTTC.

The CDR3: CASSSIAGEETQYF. The CDR3 bases are TGTGCCAGCAGCTCCATAGCGGGAGAAGAGACCCAGTACTTC. The chain couples TRBV7-9 to TRBJ2-5; 9 nucleotides align to TRBD2. The germline CDR1 and CDR2 sequences are SEHNR and FQNEAQ (reference sequence). Trimming removed 4 bases from V and 3 bases from J; junction bases left unmatched: 3. This CDR3 contains 14 residues.

The chain employs TRBV7-8 and TRBJ2-2; the D is unclear. CDR1 and CDR2 (germline): SGHVS, FQNEAQ. There are 12 residues in the CDR3. V lost 4 bases and J 4 bases, leaving 4 bases between the germline ends. The CDR3 coding sequence is TGTGCCAGCAGCTCATCCACCGGGGAGCTGTTTTTT. Translation: CASSSSTGELFF.

CDR3: CASSVDWDFSQETQYF. CDR3 in DNA: TGTGCCAGCAGCGTAGATTGGGACTTTTCACAAGAGACCCAGTACTTC. V and J are TRBV9 and TRBJ2-5; possible D gene TRBD2, 6 bases. Germline V gene data show CDR1 as SGDLS and CDR2 as YYNGEE. CDR3 length: 16 amino acids. Trimming removed 0 bases from V and 2 bases from J, with 14 bases in between.

This sequence joins TRBV10-3 and TRBJ2-1; D may be TRBD1 (6 bases). The CDR3 length is 15 residues. Deletions cut 9 bases from V and 8 bases from J, with 23 bases between. CDR1 is ENHRY and CDR2 is SYGVKD in the germline V gene. CDR3 region: CAMASRGDFGYEQFF. The CDR3 region has the DNA TGTGCCATGGCCAGCAGGGGCGATTTTGGATATGAGCAGTTCTTC.

The V call is TRBV7-2, the J call TRBJ2-5; D is unclear. This CDR3 has 14 amino acids. From germline, CDR1 is SGHTA and CDR2 FQGNSA. The ends were cut back, 4 bases at V and 2 bases at J, with 11 bases in the middle. The CDR3 reads CASSSPHRQETQYF. The CDR3 coding sequence is TGTGCCAGCAGCTCACCCCACAGACAAGAGACCCAGTACTTC.

This chain joins TRBV20-1 and TRBJ1-1; 10 bases line up with TRBD1. Germline V gene lookup returns CDR1 DFQATT and CDR2 SNEGSKA (reference sequence). This CDR3 is 11 amino acids long. Trimming took 5 bases from V and 10 from J; bases not matched to a gene: 4. CDR3: CSAGRDRGAFF. In DNA form, the CDR3 reads TGCAGTGCTGGCCGGGACAGGGGAGCTTTCTTT.

The V call is TRBV19, the J call TRBJ2-7, with D unresolved. The germline CDR1 and CDR2 sequences are LNHDA and SQIVND (reference sequence). The CDR3 is 11 residues long. V lost 7 bases and J lost 3, with 7 bases in between. CDR3 sequence: CASTPLYEQYF. The CDR3 DNA sequence: TGTGCCAGTACCCCACTCTACGAGCAGTACTTC. Complete variable domain (other parts from reference TRBV19 and TRBJ2-7): DGGITQSPKYLFRKEGQNVTLSCEQNLNHDAMYWYRQDPGQGLRLIYYSQIVNDFQKGDIAEGYSVSREKKESFPLTVTSAQKNPTAFYLCASTPLYEQYFGPGTRLTVT.

The rearrangement links TRBV30 to TRBJ2-5; no reliable D call. Per germline, CDR1 GTSNPN and CDR2 SVGIG (reference sequence). CDR3 size: 13 residues. The germline V and J ends were trimmed by 2 bases and 1 base, with 8 bases remaining between them. As DNA, the CDR3 is TGTGCCTGGAGTCTAGATCTCCAAGAGACCCAGTACTTC. It specifies CAWSLDLQETQYF.

The V and J genes are TRBV27 and TRBJ2-1; 11 nucleotides align to TRBD2. Germline-derived CDR1 and CDR2 are MNHEY and SMNVEV (reference sequence). J lost 6 bases, V lost 0 bases, and 4 bases had no gene match. This CDR3 has 16 residues. The CDR3 sequence is CASSLSLGLAGNEQFF. The CDR3 nucleotides read TGTGCCAGCAGTTTATCCCTTGGACTAGCGGGCAATGAGCAGTTCTTC.

The V and J genes are TRBV2 and TRBJ2-5; 7 nucleotides line up with TRBD2. V lost 8 bases to trimming and J lost 2 bases; unmatched junction nucleotides: 8. The CDR3 totals 14 residues. CDR1 and CDR2 from the germline V gene are SNHLY and FYNNEI. The CDR3 here is CASSWAGVQETQYF. The CDR3 coding sequence is TGTGCCAGCTCCTGGGCGGGAGTACAAGAGACCCAGTACTTC.

V gene TRBV5-1 combines with J gene TRBJ1-6; 9 bases map to TRBD1. Germline CDR1 reads SGHRS; CDR2 reads YFSETQ. The CDR3 consists of 16 residues. The junction had 9 bases not matched to a gene; V was cut back by 4 bases and J by 7 bases. CDR3 sequence (DNA): TGCGCCAGCAGCCTGAGCCGACAGGGGGAGAATTCACCCCTCCACTTT. It translates to CASSLSRQGENSPLHF. Combining the CDR3 with reference TRBV5-1 and TRBJ1-6 gives the whole variable domain KAGVTQTPRYLIKTRGQQVTLSCSPISGHRSVSWYQQTPGQGLQFLFEYFSETQRNKGNFPGRFSGRQFSNSRSEMNVSTLELGDSALYLCASSLSRQGENSPLHFGNGTRLTVT.

DNA of the CDR3: TGTGCCAGCAGCTTAACGGGGGGCACAGATACGCAGTATTTT. It encodes CASSLTGGTDTQYF. The rearrangement joins TRBV11-2 to TRBJ2-3, with D maybe TRBD2 (6 bases). Germline V lookup: CDR1 SGHAT, CDR2 FQNNGV. Trimming cost V 2 bases and J 1 base, with 7 bases left between them. The CDR3 is made up of 14 amino acids.

This chain links TRBV18 with TRBJ2-7, with D hard to call. Germline loops: CDR1 KGHSH, CDR2 LQKENI. The V end lost 2 bases, the J end lost 5 bases, and 10 bases lay between the germline ends. The CDR3 is 13 residues long. The CDR3 bases are TGTGCCAGCTCACCAGAGGAGTTGCACGAGCAGTACTTC. Protein product: CASSPEELHEQYF.

A word on this clone: A junction boundary mismatches the germline segment, possibly from a read error. The V gene is TRBV18, the J gene TRBJ2-2; possibly TRBD1 for D (5 bases). Germline CDR1 KGHSH, CDR2 LQKENI. The length of the CDR3 is 15 residues. CDR3 coding DNA: TGTGCCAGCTCACCCCAAAGACAGCCCACCGAGGAGCTGTTTTTT. Its protein product is CASSPQRQPTEELFF.

V is TRBV5-5 and J is TRBJ1-4; D is undetermined. Deletions cut 2 bases from V and 3 bases from J, with 8 bases between. CDR1 is SGHKS and CDR2 is YYEKEE in the germline V gene (reference sequence). The CDR3 loop spans 14 amino acids. The CDR3 DNA is TGTGCCAGCAGCTTTTCAGGTTCTAATGAAAAACTGTTTTTT. This gives the protein CASSFSGSNEKLFF. The full variable domain, its missing parts supplied by reference TRBV5-5 and TRBJ1-4, is DAGVTQSPTHLIKTRGQQVTLRCSPISGHKSVSWYQQVLGQGPQFIFQYYEKEERGRGNFPDRFSARQFPNYSSELNVNALLLGDSALYLCASSFSGSNEKLFFGSGTQLSVL.

This chain joins TRBV18 and TRBJ2-5; D remains unclear. The CDR3 runs 14 residues. The ends were cut back, 5 bases at V and 2 bases at J, with 12 bases in the middle. CDR1 and CDR2 from the germline V gene are KGHSH and LQKENI. The CDR3 DNA reads as TGTGCCAGCTCAACCGCTAACCTTCAAGAGACCCAGTACTTC. Translating it yields CASSTANLQETQYF.

The rearrangement joins TRBV27 to TRBJ2-7, with 7 bases lining up with TRBD2. V lost 2 bases and J lost 7; bases outside the gene matches: 5. The CDR3 totals 13 residues. Germline V gene sequence: CDR1 MNHEY, CDR2 SMNVEV (reference sequence). In DNA, the CDR3 is TGTGCCAGCAGTTTAGGCGGGGGTTGGGAGCAGTACTTC. It encodes CASSLGGGWEQYF.

The chain couples TRBV5-5 to TRBJ2-7; D perhaps matches TRBD2 (6 bases). The CDR3 extends over 12 amino acids. V lost 3 bases and J 5 bases, leaving 9 bases between the germline ends. Per the germline V gene, CDR1 is SGHKS and CDR2 is YYEKEE (reference sequence). In DNA, the CDR3 is TGTGCCAGCAGCTCCTGGGGGGACGAGCAGTACTTC. As protein: CASSSWGDEQYF.

This chain joins TRBV11-2 and TRBJ2-7, with 9 bases matching TRBD2. Per the germline V gene, CDR1 is SGHAT and CDR2 is FQNNGV. Trimming took 0 bases from V and 0 from J; bases not matched to a gene: 12. The CDR3 contains 19 residues. The CDR3 nucleotides read TGTGCCAGCAGCTTAGAAATAGCGGGAGTAGTGGGCCTCTCCTACGAGCAGTACTTC. This sequence encodes CASSLEIAGVVGLSYEQYF.

This chain joins TRBV9 and TRBJ2-3; 10 nucleotides agree with TRBD1. The CDR3 contains 16 residues. CDR1 SGDLS and CDR2 YYNGEE come from the germline V gene. V was clipped by 4 bases and J by 5 bases; unmatched bases: 10. Here the CDR3 DNA reads TGTGCCAGCAGCTCAACCGGACAGGGGGTTCAAGATACGCAGTATTTT. Translated: CASSSTGQGVQDTQYF.